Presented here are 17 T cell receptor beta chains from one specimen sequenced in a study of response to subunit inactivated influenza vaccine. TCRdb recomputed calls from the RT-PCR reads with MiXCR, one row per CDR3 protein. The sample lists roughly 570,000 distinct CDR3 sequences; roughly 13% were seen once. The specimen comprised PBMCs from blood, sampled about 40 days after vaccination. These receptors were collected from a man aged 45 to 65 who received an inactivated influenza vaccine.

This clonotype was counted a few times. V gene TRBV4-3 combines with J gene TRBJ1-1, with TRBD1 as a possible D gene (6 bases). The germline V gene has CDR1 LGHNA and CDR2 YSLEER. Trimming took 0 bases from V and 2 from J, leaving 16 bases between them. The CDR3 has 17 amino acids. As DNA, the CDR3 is TGCGCCAGCAGCCAAGATCGAAGGGGGGGCAGTAACACTGAAGCTTTCTTT. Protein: CASSQDRRGGSNTEAFF.

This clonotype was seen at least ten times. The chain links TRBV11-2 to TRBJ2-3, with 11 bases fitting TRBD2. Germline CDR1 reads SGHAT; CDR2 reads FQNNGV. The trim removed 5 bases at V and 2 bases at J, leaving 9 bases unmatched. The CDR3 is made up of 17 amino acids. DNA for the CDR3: TGTGCCAGCAGCAGAATTAGCGGGAGGGCCTTCACAGATACGCAGTATTTT. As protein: CASSRISGRAFTDTQYF.

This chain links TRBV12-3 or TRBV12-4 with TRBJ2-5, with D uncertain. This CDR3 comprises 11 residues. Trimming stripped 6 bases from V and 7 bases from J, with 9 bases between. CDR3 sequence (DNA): TGTGCCAGCAGCACGAGGTTGACCCAGTACTTC. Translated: CASSTRLTQYF.

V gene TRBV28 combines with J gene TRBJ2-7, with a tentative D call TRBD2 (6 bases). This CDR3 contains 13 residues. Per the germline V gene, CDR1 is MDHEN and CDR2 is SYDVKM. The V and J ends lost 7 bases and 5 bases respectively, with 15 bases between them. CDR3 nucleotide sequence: TGTGCCAGCATCCCCGGGGGTGTCCACGAGCAGTACTTC. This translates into CASIPGGVHEQYF.

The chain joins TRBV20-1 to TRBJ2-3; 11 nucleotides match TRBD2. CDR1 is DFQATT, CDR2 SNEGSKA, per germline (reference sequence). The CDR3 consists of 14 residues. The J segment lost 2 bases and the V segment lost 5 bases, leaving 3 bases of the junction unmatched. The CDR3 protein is CSAPSGGITDTQYF. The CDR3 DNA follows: TGCAGTGCTCCTAGCGGGGGGATCACAGATACGCAGTATTTT.

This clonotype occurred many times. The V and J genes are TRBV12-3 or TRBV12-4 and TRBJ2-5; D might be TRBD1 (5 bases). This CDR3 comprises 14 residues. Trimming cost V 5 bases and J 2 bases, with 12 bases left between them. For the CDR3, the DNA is TGTGCCAGCAGTCGAGACAGTTATCAAGAGACCCAGTACTTC. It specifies CASSRDSYQETQYF.

CDR3 protein: CASSADRQPQHF. CDR3 nucleotide sequence: TGTGCCAGCAGCGCTGACAGGCAGCCCCAGCATTTT. The V gene is TRBV7-8, the J gene TRBJ1-5; a weak D match, TRBD1 (6 bases). Germline V CDR1 and CDR2: SGHVS, FQNEAQ. Trimming shortened V by 5 bases and J by 7 bases, and 9 bases separated the two germline ends. The CDR3 consists of 12 residues.

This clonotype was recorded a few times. The CDR3 loop is CASSQGGRQYF. CDR3 DNA sequence: TGTGCCAGCAGCCAAGGTGGGCGGCAGTACTTC. The chain is built from TRBV3-1 and TRBJ2-7, with D hard to call. V lost 1 base to trimming and J lost 9 bases, with 7 bases between them. Germline V gives CDR1 LGHDT, CDR2 YNNKEL (reference sequence). The length of the CDR3 is 11 residues.

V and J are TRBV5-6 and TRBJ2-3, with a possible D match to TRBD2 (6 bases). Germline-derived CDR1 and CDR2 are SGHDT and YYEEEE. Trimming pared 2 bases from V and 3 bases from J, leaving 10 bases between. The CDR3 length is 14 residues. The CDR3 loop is CASSFGGYTDTQYF. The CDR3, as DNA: TGTGCCAGCAGCTTTGGGGGGTATACAGATACGCAGTATTTT.

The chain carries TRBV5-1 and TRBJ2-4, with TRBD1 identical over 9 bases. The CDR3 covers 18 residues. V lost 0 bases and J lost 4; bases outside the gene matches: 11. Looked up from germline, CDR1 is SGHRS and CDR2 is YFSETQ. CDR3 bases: TGCGCCAGCAGCTTGGGGGTCTACAGGGGGCTGACAAAAAACATTCAGTACTTC. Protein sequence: CASSLGVYRGLTKNIQYF.

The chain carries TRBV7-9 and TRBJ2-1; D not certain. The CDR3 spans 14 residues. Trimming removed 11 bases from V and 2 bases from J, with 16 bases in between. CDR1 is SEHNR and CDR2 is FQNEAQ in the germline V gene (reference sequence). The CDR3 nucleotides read TGTGCCCTCGAGCCGGGTGCTACCTACAATGAGCAGTTCTTC. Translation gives CALEPGATYNEQFF.

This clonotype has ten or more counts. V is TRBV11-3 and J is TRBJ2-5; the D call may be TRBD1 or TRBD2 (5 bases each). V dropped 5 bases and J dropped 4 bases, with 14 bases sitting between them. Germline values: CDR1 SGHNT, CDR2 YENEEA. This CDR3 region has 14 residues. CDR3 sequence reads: CASSPGTGGETQYF. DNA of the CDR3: TGTGCCAGCAGCCCCGGGACGGGCGGAGAGACCCAGTACTTC.

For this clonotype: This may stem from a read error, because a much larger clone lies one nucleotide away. CDR3 sequence: CDSSLSNTGELFF. In DNA, the CDR3 is TGTGACAGCAGCTTATCAAACACCGGGGAGCTGTTTTTT. The chain couples TRBV7-9 to TRBJ2-2; no clear D. There are 13 residues in the CDR3. Germline V CDR1 and CDR2: SEHNR, FQNEAQ (reference sequence).

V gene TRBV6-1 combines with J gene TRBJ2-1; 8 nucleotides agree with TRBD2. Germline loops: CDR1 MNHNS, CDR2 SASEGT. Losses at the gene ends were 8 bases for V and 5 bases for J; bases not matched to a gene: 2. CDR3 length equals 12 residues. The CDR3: CASREGHNEQFF. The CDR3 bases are TGTGCCAGCCGGGAGGGCCACAATGAGCAGTTCTTC.

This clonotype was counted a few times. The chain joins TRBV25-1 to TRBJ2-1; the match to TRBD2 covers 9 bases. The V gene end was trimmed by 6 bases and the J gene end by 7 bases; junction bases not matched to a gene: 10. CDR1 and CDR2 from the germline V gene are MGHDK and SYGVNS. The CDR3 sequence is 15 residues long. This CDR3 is CASSARSGRRNEQFF. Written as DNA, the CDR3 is TGTGCCAGCAGCGCCCGAAGCGGGAGGAGGAATGAGCAGTTCTTC. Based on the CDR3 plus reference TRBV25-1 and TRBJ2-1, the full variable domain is EADIYQTPRYLVIGTGKKITLECSQTMGHDKMYWYQQDPGMELHLIHYSYGVNSTEKGDLSSESTVSRIRTEHFPLTLESARPSHTSQYLCASSARSGRRNEQFFGPGTRLTVL.

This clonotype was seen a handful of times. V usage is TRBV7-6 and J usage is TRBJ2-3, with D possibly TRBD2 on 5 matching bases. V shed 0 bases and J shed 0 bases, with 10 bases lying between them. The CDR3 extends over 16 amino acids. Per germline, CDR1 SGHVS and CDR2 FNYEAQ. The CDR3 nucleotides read TGTGCCAGCAGCTTAGCCGCGCGGACTAGCACAGATACGCAGTATTTT. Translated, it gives CASSLAARTSTDTQYF.

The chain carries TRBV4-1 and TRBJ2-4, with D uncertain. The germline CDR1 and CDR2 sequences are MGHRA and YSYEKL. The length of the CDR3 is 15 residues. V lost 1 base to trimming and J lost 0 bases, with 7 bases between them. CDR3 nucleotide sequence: TGCGCCAGCAGCCAAGTTGGTGTAGCCAAAAACATTCAGTACTTC. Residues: CASSQVGVAKNIQYF.